These 21 T cell receptor beta chains were all obtained from the same sample, sequenced in a study of cytomegalovirus exposure and HLA in healthy donors. This PCR relied on a set of 60 Vbeta primers and 13 Jbeta primers. Sequencing was performed with immunoSEQ multiplex PCR; in TCRdb, only in-frame clones are kept and a portion is missing. The table gives roughly 140,000 clones; the top ten clones make up less than 3.5% of it. The sequenced sample consisted of PBMCs. These receptors came from a man aged 35-49 years in good health and CMV-seronegative.

The gene calls are TRBV19 and TRBJ1-5; TRBD1 matches at 11 bases. The CDR3 totals 17 residues. In germline, CDR1 is LNHDA, CDR2 SQIVND (reference sequence). After removal of 1 base from V and 7 bases from J, the junction contained 9 bases not matched to a gene. The CDR3: CASSIGPGQGAEQPQHF. For the CDR3, the DNA is TGTGCCAGTAGTATAGGCCCAGGACAGGGGGCGGAACAGCCCCAGCATTTT.

V usage is TRBV6-5 and J usage is TRBJ1-5, with 7 bases aligning to TRBD1. The ends lost 6 bases at V and 9 bases at J; junction bases unmatched: 14. The CDR3 runs 15 residues. Germline V lookup: CDR1 MNHEY, CDR2 SVGAGI. The CDR3 spells CASSITGTELRPQHF. As DNA, the CDR3 is TGTGCCAGCAGCATAACCGGGACAGAGCTTCGGCCCCAGCATTTT.

This chain links TRBV11-2 with TRBJ2-2, with D possibly being TRBD2 (5 bases). This CDR3 is built from 17 residues. Per the germline V gene, CDR1 is SGHAT and CDR2 is FQNNGV. Trimming removed 0 bases from V and 5 bases from J, with 16 bases in between. The CDR3: CASSLDLRGRGTGELFF. CDR3 DNA: TGTGCCAGCAGCTTAGACCTGCGAGGAAGAGGGACCGGGGAGCTGTTTTTT.

The chain couples TRBV12-2 to TRBJ2-3; the DNA was not compared with TRBD1, the D call given in the table. TRBV12-2 is noted as a pseudogene. This CDR3 region has 15 residues. In nucleotides, the CDR3 is TGTGCAAGTCGTCCCTCAGGGGGCTACACAGATACGCAGTATTTT. This gives the protein CASRPSGGYTDTQYF.

This rearrangement joins TRBV6-5 to TRBJ1-2; 8 nucleotides align to TRBD1. J was trimmed by 4 bases and V by 3 bases; bases with no gene match: 4. CDR1 is MNHEY and CDR2 is SVGAGI in the germline V gene. The CDR3 contains 14 residues. This CDR3 is CASSYSGGSYGYTF. The DNA of the CDR3 is TGTGCCAGCAGTTATTCAGGGGGCTCCTATGGCTACACCTTC.

The chain uses TRBV6-6 and TRBJ2-7; TRBD2 matches 7 bases. V lost 4 bases and J lost 3; bases outside the gene matches: 6. This CDR3 is 14 amino acids long. The germline gives CDR1 MNHNY, CDR2 SVGAGI (reference sequence). CDR3 nucleotides: TGTGCCAGCAGTTTACCCCCGGGAGGCTACGAGCAGTACTTC. Translated: CASSLPPGGYEQYF.

The J gene is TRBJ1-1, the V gene TRBV7-2; a possible D gene is TRBD1 (6 bases). The CDR3 runs 14 residues. The V end lost 3 bases, the J end lost 3 bases, and 11 bases lay between the germline ends. Germline V gene lookup returns CDR1 SGHTA and CDR2 FQGNSA. Here the CDR3 reads CASSFRGGDTEAFF. The CDR3 bases are TGTGCCAGCAGCTTTCGAGGGGGGGACACTGAAGCTTTCTTT.

The CDR3, as DNA: TGTGCCAGCAGTGATGGGGGGGCGCGGGCAGATACGCAGTATTTT. It codes for CASSDGGARADTQYF. The genes are TRBV6-1 and TRBJ2-3, with D maybe TRBD2 (7 bases). From germline, CDR1 is MNHNS and CDR2 SASEGT. CDR3 length equals 15 residues. Trimming removed 3 bases from V and 4 bases from J, with 14 bases in between.

The genes are TRBV18 and TRBJ1-1, with TRBD1 as a possible D gene (5 bases). V dropped 2 bases and J dropped 8 bases, with 12 bases sitting between them. CDR1 and CDR2 from the germline V gene are KGHSH and LQKENI. The CDR3 totals 13 residues. CDR3 region: CASSPGLEGEAFF. The CDR3 nucleotides read TGTGCCAGCTCACCAGGGTTGGAGGGGGAAGCTTTCTTT.

The gene calls are TRBV5-5 and TRBJ1-2; 11 bases match TRBD1. Germline trimming cut 1 base from V and 7 bases from J; bases unmatched to any gene: 12. Germline values: CDR1 SGHKS, CDR2 YYEKEE (reference sequence). The CDR3 runs to 17 residues. CDR3 bases: TGTGCCAGCAGCTTGAGTATCCGGGACAGGGGGATTAGTGGCTACACCTTC. It translates to CASSLSIRDRGISGYTF.

This rearrangement joins TRBV29-1 to TRBJ2-1; D unclear. Trimming took off 2 bases at V and 7 bases at J, with 12 bases between the two ends. CDR3 length: 13 residues. Germline V gene sequence: CDR1 SQVTM, CDR2 ANQGSEA. CDR3 residues: CSVELGPSNEQFF. The CDR3 region has the DNA TGCAGCGTTGAACTGGGCCCATCAAATGAGCAGTTCTTC.

The gene calls are TRBV27 and TRBJ1-1; the D gene is possibly TRBD1 (6 bases). Trimming removed 3 bases from V and 1 base from J, with 9 bases in between. Germline values: CDR1 MNHEY, CDR2 SMNVEV (reference sequence). The CDR3 spans 14 residues. The CDR3 loop reads CASSLRGGNTEAFF. In DNA, the CDR3 is TGTGCCAGCAGTTTGAGGGGGGGGAACACTGAAGCTTTCTTT.

V is TRBV5-1 and J is TRBJ1-2; possible D gene TRBD1, 6 bases. This CDR3 comprises 14 residues. CDR1 SGHRS and CDR2 YFSETQ come from the germline V gene. V was cut by 0 bases and J by 0 bases, with 6 bases left in between. The CDR3 loop reads CASSLGTANYGYTF. CDR3 DNA sequence: TGCGCCAGCAGCTTGGGGACAGCTAACTATGGCTACACCTTC.

The chain links TRBV5-1 to TRBJ2-5; 7 bases align to TRBD1. The V segment lost 5 bases and the J segment 2 bases; nucleotides outside the gene matches: 12. CDR1 and CDR2 from the germline V gene are SGHRS and YFSETQ. The CDR3 runs to 16 residues. The CDR3 loop is CASRATGDVGQETQYF. The CDR3 nucleotides are TGCGCCAGCAGGGCCACAGGGGATGTGGGACAAGAGACCCAGTACTTC.

This chain uses TRBV7-9 with TRBJ1-2; TRBD1 matches 10 bases. Germline-derived CDR1 and CDR2 are SEHNR and FQNEAQ (reference sequence). CDR3 size: 13 residues. V trimming: 4 bases; J trimming: 4 bases; junction bases outside the gene matches: 0. CDR3 nucleotide sequence: TGTGCCAGCAGCTGGGACAGGGGCTATGGCTACACCTTC. This translates into CASSWDRGYGYTF. The whole variable domain, remainder taken from reference TRBV7-9 and TRBJ1-2, is DTGVSQNPRHKITKRGQNVTFRCDPISEHNRLYWYRQTLGQGPEFLTYFQNEAQLEKSRLLSDRFSAERPKGSFSTLEIQRTEQGDSAMYLCASSWDRGYGYTFGSGTRLTVV.

This chain joins TRBV25-1 and TRBJ1-2; D is unclear. The CDR3 sequence is 13 residues long. Germline CDR1 is MGHDK and CDR2 is SYGVNS. Trimming removed 3 bases at V and 1 base at J, with 6 bases between. CDR3 sequence: CASSDSVNYGYTF. CDR3 bases: TGTGCCAGCAGTGACTCAGTTAACTATGGCTACACCTTC.

The rearrangement joins TRBV5-5 to TRBJ1-2, with TRBD1 identical over 8 bases. The germline gives CDR1 SGHKS, CDR2 YYEKEE (reference sequence). Trimming took 3 bases from V and 4 from J; bases not matched to a gene: 2. The CDR3 is 13 amino acids. The CDR3 nucleotides read TGTGCCAGCAGCTATACAGGGGGCTATGGCTACACCTTC. Protein product: CASSYTGGYGYTF.

The chain uses TRBV7-9 and TRBJ2-1, with 12 bases matching TRBD1. The germline V gene encodes CDR1 SEHNR and CDR2 FQNEAQ (reference sequence). The CDR3 runs 17 residues. The junction had 13 bases not matched to a gene; V was cut back by 4 bases and J by 9 bases. The CDR3 spells CASSSPFRDRGHLEQFF. CDR3 nucleotide sequence: TGTGCCAGCAGCTCCCCCTTCCGGGACAGGGGGCATCTTGAGCAGTTCTTC.

The J gene is TRBJ2-3, the V gene TRBV5-1, with 9 bases matching TRBD2. The ends lost 3 bases at V and 0 bases at J; junction bases unmatched: 2. The CDR3 length is 15 residues. Looked up from germline, CDR1 is SGHRS and CDR2 is YFSETQ. CDR3 sequence (DNA): TGCGCCAGCAGCTGGCGGGGGGGGAGCACAGATACGCAGTATTTT. Translation gives CASSWRGGSTDTQYF.

V gene TRBV4-1 combines with J gene TRBJ2-5; 9 positions match TRBD2. CDR1 MGHRA and CDR2 YSYEKL come from the germline V gene. The CDR3 length is 19 residues. The V and J ends lost 0 bases and 2 bases, in that order; junction bases with no gene match: 13. The CDR3 spells CASSQDLTFASGDQETQYF. CDR3 bases: TGCGCCAGCAGCCAAGATCTGACTTTTGCTAGCGGGGATCAAGAGACCCAGTACTTC.

The chain joins TRBV5-4 to TRBJ2-1; tentative D call: TRBD2 (7 bases). The CDR3 loop spans 17 amino acids. Deletions cut 0 bases from V and 8 bases from J, with 21 bases between. Germline-derived CDR1 and CDR2 are SGHNT and YYREEE (reference sequence). The CDR3 bases are TGTGCCAGCAGCTTGGGGGGGGGCAGGGCATCGGGCTATGAGCAGTTCTTC. Translated: CASSLGGGRASGYEQFF.